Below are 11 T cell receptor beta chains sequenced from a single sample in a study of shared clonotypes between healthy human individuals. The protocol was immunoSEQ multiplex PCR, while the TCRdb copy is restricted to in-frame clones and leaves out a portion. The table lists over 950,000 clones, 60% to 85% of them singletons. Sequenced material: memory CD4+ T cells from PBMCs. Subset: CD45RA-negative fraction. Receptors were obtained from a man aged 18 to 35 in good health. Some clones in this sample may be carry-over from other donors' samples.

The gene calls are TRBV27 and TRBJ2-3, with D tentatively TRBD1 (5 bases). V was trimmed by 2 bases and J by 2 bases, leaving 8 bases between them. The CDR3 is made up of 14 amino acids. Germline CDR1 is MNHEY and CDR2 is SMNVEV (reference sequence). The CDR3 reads CASSLQGLTDTQYF. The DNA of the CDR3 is TGTGCCAGCAGTTTACAGGGTCTCACAGATACGCAGTATTTT.

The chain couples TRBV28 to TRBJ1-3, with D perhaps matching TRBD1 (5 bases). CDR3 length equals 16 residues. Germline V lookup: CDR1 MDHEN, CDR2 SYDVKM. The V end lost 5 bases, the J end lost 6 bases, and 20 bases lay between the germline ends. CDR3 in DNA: TGTGCCAGCAGTCCCCTAGGGGCCCGTGGGCTAAACACCATATATTTT. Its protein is CASSPLGARGLNTIYF.

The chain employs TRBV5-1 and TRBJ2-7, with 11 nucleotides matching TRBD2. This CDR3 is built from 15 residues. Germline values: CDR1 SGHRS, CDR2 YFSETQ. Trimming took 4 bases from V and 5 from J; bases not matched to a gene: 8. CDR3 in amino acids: CASSLDLAGGHEQYF. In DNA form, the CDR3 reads TGCGCCAGCAGCCTGGACCTAGCGGGAGGCCACGAGCAGTACTTC.

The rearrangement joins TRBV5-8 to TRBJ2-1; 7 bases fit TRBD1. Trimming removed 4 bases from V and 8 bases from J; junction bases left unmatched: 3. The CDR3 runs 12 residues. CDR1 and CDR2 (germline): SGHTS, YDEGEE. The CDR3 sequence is CASSPTGDEQFF. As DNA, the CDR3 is TGTGCCAGCAGCCCTACAGGGGATGAGCAGTTCTTC. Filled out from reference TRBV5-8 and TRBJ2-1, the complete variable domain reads EAGVTQSPTHLIKTRGQQATLRCSPISGHTSVYWYQQALGLGLQFLLWYDEGEERNRGNFPPRFSGRQFPNYSSELNVNALELEDSALYLCASSPTGDEQFFGPGTRLTVL.

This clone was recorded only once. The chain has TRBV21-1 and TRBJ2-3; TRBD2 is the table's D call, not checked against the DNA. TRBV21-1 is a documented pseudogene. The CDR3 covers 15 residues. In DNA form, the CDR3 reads TGTGCCAGCAGCAAGTCAAACGGAGGTGGAGATACGCAGTATTTT. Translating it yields CASSKSNGGGDTQYF.

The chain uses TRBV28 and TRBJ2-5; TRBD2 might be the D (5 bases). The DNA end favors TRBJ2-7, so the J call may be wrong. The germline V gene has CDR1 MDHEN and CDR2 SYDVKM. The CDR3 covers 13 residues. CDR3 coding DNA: TGTGCCAGCAGTCCCGGGAACTCCTACGAGCAGTACTTC. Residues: CASSPGNSYEQYF.

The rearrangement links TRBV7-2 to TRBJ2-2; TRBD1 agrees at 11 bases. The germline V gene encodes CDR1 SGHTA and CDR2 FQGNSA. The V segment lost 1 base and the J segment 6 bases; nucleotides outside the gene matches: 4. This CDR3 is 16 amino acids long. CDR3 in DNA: TGTGCCAGCAGCTTAGTAGGACAGGGGGCCCCCGGGGAGCTGTTTTTT. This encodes CASSLVGQGAPGELFF.

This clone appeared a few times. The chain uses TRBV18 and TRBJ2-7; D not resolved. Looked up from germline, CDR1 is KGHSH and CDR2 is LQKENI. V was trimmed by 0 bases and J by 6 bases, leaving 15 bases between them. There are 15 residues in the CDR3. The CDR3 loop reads CASSPPAPLAFEQYF. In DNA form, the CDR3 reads TGTGCCAGCTCACCACCGGCCCCTTTGGCGTTCGAGCAGTACTTC.

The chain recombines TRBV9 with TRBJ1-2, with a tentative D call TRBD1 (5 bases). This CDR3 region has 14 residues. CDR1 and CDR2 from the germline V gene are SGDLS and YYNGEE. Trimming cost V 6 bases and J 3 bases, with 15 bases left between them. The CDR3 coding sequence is TGTGCCAGCACAAAGACGGGGGGTGACTATGGCTACACCTTC. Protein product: CASTKTGGDYGYTF.

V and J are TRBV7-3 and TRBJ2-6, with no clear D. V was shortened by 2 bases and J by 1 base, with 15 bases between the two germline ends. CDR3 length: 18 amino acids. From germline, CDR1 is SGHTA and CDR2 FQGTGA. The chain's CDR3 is CASSLGHTFRSGANVLTF. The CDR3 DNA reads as TGTGCCAGCAGCTTAGGGCATACTTTTAGGTCTGGGGCCAACGTCCTGACTTTC.

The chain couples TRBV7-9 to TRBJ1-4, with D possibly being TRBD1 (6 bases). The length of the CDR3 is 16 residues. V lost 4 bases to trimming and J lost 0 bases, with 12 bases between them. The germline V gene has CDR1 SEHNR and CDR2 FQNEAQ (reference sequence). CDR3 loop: CASSSGHGATNEKLFF. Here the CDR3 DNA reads TGTGCCAGCAGCTCGGGACATGGAGCAACTAATGAAAAACTGTTTTTT.